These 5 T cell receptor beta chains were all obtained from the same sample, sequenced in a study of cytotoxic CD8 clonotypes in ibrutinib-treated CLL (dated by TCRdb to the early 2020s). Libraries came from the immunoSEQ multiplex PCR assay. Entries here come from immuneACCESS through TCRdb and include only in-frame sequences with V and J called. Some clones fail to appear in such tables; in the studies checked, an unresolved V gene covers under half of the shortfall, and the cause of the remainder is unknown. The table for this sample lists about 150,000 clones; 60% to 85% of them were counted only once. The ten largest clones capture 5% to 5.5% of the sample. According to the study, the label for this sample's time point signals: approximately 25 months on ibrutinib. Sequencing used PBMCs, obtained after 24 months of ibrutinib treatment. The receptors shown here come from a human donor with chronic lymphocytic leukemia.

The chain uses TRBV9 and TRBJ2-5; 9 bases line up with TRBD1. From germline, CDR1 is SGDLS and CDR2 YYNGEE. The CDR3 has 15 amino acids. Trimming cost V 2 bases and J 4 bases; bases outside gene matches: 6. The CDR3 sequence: CASSVRAGQGETQYF. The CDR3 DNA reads TGTGCCAGCAGCGTTCGGGCGGGACAGGGAGAGACCCAGTACTTC. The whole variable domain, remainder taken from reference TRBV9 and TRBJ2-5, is DSGVTQTPKHLITATGQRVTLRCSPRSGDLSVYWYQQSLDQGLQFLIQYYNGEERAKGNILERFSAQQFPDLHSELNLSSLELGDSALYFCASSVRAGQGETQYFGPGTRLLVL.

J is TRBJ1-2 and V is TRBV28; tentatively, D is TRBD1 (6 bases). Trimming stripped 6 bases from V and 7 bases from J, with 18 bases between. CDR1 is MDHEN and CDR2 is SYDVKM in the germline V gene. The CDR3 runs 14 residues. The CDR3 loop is CASREEYRAGGYTF. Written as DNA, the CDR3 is TGTGCCAGCAGGGAAGAATACAGGGCGGGTGGCTACACCTTC.

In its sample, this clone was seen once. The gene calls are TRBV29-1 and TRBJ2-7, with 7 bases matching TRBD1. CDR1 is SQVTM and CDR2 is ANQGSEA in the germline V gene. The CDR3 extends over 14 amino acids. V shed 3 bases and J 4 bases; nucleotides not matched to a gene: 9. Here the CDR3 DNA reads TGCAGCGTTGAGTCCCCAGGGGGTGGGTACGAGCAGTACTTC. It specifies CSVESPGGGYEQYF.

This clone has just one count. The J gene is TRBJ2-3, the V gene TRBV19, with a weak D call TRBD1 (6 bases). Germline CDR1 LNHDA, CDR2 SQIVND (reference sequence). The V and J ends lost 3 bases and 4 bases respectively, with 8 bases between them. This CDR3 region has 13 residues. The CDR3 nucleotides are TGTGCCAGTAGTATCCCAGGGGCAGATACGCAGTATTTT. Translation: CASSIPGADTQYF.

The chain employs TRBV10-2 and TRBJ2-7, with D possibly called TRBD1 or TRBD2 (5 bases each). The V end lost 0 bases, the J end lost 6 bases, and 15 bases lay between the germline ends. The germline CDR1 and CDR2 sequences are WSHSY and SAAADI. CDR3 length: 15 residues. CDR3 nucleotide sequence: TGCGCCAGCAGTGAGTCTTCCAGGGACGGGCTCGAGCAGTACTTC. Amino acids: CASSESSRDGLEQYF.